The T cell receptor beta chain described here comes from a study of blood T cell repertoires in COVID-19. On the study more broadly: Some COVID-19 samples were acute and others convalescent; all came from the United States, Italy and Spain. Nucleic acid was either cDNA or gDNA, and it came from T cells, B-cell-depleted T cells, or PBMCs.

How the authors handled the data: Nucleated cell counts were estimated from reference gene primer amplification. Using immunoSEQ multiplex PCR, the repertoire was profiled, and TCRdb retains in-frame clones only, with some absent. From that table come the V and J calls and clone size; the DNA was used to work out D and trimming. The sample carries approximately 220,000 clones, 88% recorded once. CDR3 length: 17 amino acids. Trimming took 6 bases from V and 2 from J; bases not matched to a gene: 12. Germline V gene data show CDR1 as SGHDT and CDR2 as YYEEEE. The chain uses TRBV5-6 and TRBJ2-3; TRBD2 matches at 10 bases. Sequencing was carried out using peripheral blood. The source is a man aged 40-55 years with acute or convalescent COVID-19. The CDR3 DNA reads TGTGCCAGCACCACTGAGGCTGGGACTAGCGACACAGATACGCAGTATTTT. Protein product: CASTTEAGTSDTDTQYF.